Listed here are 8 T cell receptor beta chains from one sample, sequenced in a study of liver allograft versus peripheral blood T cells (dated by TCRdb to the early 2020s). As for the study more broadly: The study compared the T cell receptor repertoires present in transplanted livers with the repertoires present in the peripheral blood of liver transplant recipients.

Instrument on record: Illumina MiSeq. TCRdb passed the public sequencing reads through fastp at Q25 and MiXCR, retaining productive beta sequences. Each entry merges the rows of one CDR3 protein and shows their most common DNA and genes. The table for this sample lists about 10,000 distinct CDR3 sequences; about a fifth of them were counted only once. The ten biggest clones cover about 1.7% of the sample. These receptors all stem from a human patient who had a liver transplant. After a transplant, the donor of the graft may account for some T cells.

This clonotype was recorded a few times. The chain has TRBV20-1 and TRBJ2-5, with TRBD2 matching over 14 bases. The CDR3 has 16 residues. Per the germline V gene, CDR1 is DFQATT and CDR2 is SNEGSKA (reference sequence). The V segment lost 5 bases and the J segment 3 bases; nucleotides outside the gene matches: 8. CDR3 coding DNA: TGCAGTGCTCAGACTAGCGGGGGGGCGGGGGAAGAGACCCAGTACTTC. It codes for CSAQTSGGAGEETQYF.

This chain joins TRBV28 and TRBJ2-7; 7 bases align to TRBD2. This CDR3 has 15 amino acids. Germline V gene sequence: CDR1 MDHEN, CDR2 SYDVKM. Trimming cost V 8 bases and J 7 bases; bases outside gene matches: 17. The CDR3 reads CASAVPSGAPREQYF. Here the CDR3 DNA reads TGTGCCAGCGCCGTCCCCAGCGGGGCCCCACGGGAGCAGTACTTC.

The gene calls are TRBV20-1 and TRBJ1-6, with 8 bases matching TRBD1. Germline lookup yields CDR1 DFQATT and CDR2 SNEGSKA (reference sequence). This CDR3 contains 16 residues. V shed 0 bases and J 6 bases; nucleotides not matched to a gene: 7. The CDR3: CSARDDRGTVNSPLHF. The CDR3 nucleotides read TGCAGTGCTAGAGACGACAGGGGAACTGTTAATTCACCCCTCCACTTT.

Concerning this clonotype: With a much larger clone just one base away, this may be a read error. This rearrangement joins TRBV5-6 to TRBJ2-7; D is uncertain. Germline CDR1 is SGHDT and CDR2 is YYEEEE. Trimming cost V 1 base and J 6 bases, with 17 bases left between them. The CDR3 spans 15 residues. The CDR3 region is CASSLSRAFRCEQYF. The DNA of the CDR3 is TGTGCCAGCAGCTTGTCCCGGGCCTTTCGGTGCGAGCAGTACTTC. The variable domain in full, completed from reference TRBV5-6 and TRBJ2-7, reads DAGVTQSPTHLIKTRGQQVTLRCSPKSGHDTVSWYQQALGQGPQFIFQYYEEEERQRGNFPDRFSGHQFPNYSSELNVNALLLGDSALYLCASSLSRAFRCEQYFGPGTRLTVT.

This clonotype was counted many times. The gene calls are TRBV5-4 and TRBJ2-6, with 9 bases aligning to TRBD1. V was pared by 5 bases and J by 4 bases, with 10 bases of the junction left unmatched. CDR1 is SGHNT, CDR2 YYREEE, per germline (reference sequence). The CDR3 is 17 amino acids. CDR3 sequence reads: CASRYLYRGQGANVLTF. In DNA, the CDR3 is TGTGCCAGCAGATACTTATACAGGGGGCAGGGGGCCAACGTCCTGACTTTC.

This clonotype was recorded a few times. This chain's CDR3 is CATEGQGGGEQYF. CDR3 sequence (DNA): TGTGCCACCGAGGGACAGGGGGGTGGCGAGCAGTACTTC. This chain joins TRBV7-9 and TRBJ2-7; 11 nucleotides align to TRBD1. The CDR3 consists of 13 residues. Germline V lookup: CDR1 SEHNR, CDR2 FQNEAQ (reference sequence). The V and J ends lost 10 bases and 6 bases, in that order; junction bases with no gene match: 8.

The CDR3 loop reads CASTHLGGNSPLHF. In DNA, the CDR3 is TGTGCCAGCACCCACTTAGGGGGGAATTCACCCCTCCACTTT. The rearrangement uses TRBV25-1 and TRBJ1-6; D is perhaps TRBD1 (6 bases). The germline CDR1 and CDR2 sequences are MGHDK and SYGVNS. V was cut by 7 bases and J by 7 bases, with 14 bases left in between. This CDR3 region has 14 residues.

This clonotype is medium-sized within its sample. The rearrangement joins TRBV5-4 to TRBJ2-3; TRBD2 agrees at 10 bases. The CDR3 has 16 amino acids. The germline V gene has CDR1 SGHNT and CDR2 YYREEE (reference sequence). V was clipped by 0 bases and J by 8 bases; unmatched bases: 9. Here the CDR3 reads CASSLDSGRAMVTQYF. CDR3 nucleotide sequence: TGTGCCAGCAGCTTGGACAGCGGGAGGGCCATGGTTACGCAGTATTTT.